This entry is about one T cell receptor (beta chain). This sample is drawn from a study of Ad26.COV2.S vaccination and SARS-CoV-2 variants. Study-level background: Ad26.COV2.S was injected intramuscularly once or twice, 56 days apart.

CDR1 and CDR2 (germline): LNHDA, SQIVND (reference sequence). V gave up 7 bases and J gave up 0 bases, with 16 bases separating them. This CDR3 is built from 16 residues. The sample's treatment: roughly 20 received Ad26.COV2.S at low or high dose, single or two shots; about 5 received placebo; per-sample allocation not given. At day 63 after the first vaccine or placebo injection, samples were drawn. In the vaccine, an Ad26 vector expressed the SARS-CoV-2 spike of the Wuhan strain. Libraries were prepared by immunoSEQ multiplex PCR; TCRdb keeps only in-frame clonotypes and omits some of them. The profile shows more than 300,000 clones, around 81% of them singletons.

The TCR comes from a person aged 18 to 59 who received the Ad26.COV2.S COVID-19 vaccine or a placebo. This specimen was peripheral blood, taken in a trial of Ad26.COV2.S vaccine versus placebo. This sequence joins TRBV19 and TRBJ1-3, with a possible D match to TRBD1 (5 bases). CDR3 region: CASTLGTAVSGNTIYF. In DNA, the CDR3 is TGTGCCAGTACCCTCGGGACGGCCGTCTCTGGAAACACCATATATTTT. The full variable domain, with the rest looked up from reference TRBV19 and TRBJ1-3, is DGGITQSPKYLFRKEGQNVTLSCEQNLNHDAMYWYRQDPGQGLRLIYYSQIVNDFQKGDIAEGYSVSREKKESFPLTVTSAQKNPTAFYLCASTLGTAVSGNTIYFGEGSWLTVV.